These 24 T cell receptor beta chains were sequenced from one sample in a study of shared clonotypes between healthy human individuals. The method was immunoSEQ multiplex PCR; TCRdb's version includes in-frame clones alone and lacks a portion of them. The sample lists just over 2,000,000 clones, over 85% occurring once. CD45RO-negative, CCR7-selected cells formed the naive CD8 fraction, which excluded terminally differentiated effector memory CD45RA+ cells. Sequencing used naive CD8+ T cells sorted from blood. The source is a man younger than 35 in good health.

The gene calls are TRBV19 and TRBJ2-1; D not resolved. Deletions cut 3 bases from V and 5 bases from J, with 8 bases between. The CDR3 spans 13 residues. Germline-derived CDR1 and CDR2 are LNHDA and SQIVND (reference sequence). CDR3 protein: CASSIFANNEQFF. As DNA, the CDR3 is TGTGCCAGTAGTATTTTCGCGAACAATGAGCAGTTCTTC.

As DNA, the CDR3 is TGTGCCAGCAGTGAGAATTTCCTCGGGGAGTGGGAGACCCAGTACTTC. Amino acid sequence: CASSENFLGEWETQYF. The chain recombines TRBV2 with TRBJ2-5, with D possibly being TRBD2 (5 bases). The CDR3 totals 16 residues. CDR1 is SNHLY, CDR2 FYNNEI, per germline. V lost 3 bases, J lost 5 bases, and 19 bases lay in between.

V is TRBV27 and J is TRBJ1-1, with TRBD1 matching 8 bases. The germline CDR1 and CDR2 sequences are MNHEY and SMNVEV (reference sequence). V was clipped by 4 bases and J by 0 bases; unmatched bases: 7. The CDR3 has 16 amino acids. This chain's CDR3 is CASSSLRGRMNTEAFF. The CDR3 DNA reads TGTGCCAGCAGTTCACTCAGGGGGCGGATGAACACTGAAGCTTTCTTT.

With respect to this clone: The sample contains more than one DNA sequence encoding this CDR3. The CDR3 DNA sequence: TGTGCCAGCAGTTTATTCACAGGGTCCTACGAGCAGTACTTC. It is translated as CASSLFTGSYEQYF. V is TRBV27 and J is TRBJ2-7, with D possibly matching TRBD1 (6 bases). CDR3 length: 14 amino acids. V dropped 1 base and J dropped 1 base, with 8 bases sitting between them. In germline, CDR1 is MNHEY, CDR2 SMNVEV (reference sequence).

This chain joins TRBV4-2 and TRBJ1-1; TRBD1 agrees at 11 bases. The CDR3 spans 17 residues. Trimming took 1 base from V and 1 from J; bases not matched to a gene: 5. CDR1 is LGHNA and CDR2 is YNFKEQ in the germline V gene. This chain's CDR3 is CASSQGTGGVGNTEAFF. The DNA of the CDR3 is TGTGCCAGCAGCCAAGGGACAGGGGGCGTCGGGAACACTGAAGCTTTCTTT.

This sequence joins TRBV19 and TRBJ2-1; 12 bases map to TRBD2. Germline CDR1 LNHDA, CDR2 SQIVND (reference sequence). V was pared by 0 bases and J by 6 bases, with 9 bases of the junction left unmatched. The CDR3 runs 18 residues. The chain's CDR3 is CASSIDGLAGGPRNEQFF. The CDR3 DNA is TGTGCCAGTAGTATAGATGGGCTAGCGGGGGGGCCCCGCAATGAGCAGTTCTTC.

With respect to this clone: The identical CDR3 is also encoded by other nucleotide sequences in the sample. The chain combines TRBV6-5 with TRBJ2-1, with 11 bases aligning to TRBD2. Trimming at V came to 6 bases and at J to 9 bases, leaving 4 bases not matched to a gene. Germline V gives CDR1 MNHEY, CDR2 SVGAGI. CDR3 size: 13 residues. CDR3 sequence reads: CASSLAGGSEQFF. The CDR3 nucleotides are TGTGCCAGCAGCCTAGCGGGAGGCAGTGAGCAGTTCTTC.

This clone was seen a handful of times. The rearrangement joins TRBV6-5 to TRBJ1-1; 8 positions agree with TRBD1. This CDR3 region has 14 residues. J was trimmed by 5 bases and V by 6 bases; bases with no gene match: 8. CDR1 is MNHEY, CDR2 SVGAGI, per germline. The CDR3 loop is CASSSRTGSTEAFF. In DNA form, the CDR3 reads TGTGCCAGCAGCTCCAGGACAGGGAGTACTGAAGCTTTCTTT.

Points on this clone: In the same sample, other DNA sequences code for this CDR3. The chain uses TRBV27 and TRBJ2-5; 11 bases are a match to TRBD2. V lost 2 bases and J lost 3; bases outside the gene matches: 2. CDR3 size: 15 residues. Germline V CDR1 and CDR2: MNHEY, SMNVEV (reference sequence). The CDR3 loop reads CASSLLAGGEETQYF. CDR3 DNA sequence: TGTGCCAGCAGTTTACTAGCGGGGGGCGAAGAGACCCAGTACTTC.

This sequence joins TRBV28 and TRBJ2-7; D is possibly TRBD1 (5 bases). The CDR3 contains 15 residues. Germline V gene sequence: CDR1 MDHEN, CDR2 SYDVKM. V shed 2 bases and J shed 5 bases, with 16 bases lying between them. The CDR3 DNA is TGTGCCAGCAGTTTACGTGCGCTTCAGGGTGACGAGCAGTACTTC. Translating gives CASSLRALQGDEQYF.

DNA of the CDR3: TGTGCCAGCAGCCGGACTAGCGGGGGGTACCTCTACAATGAGCAGTTCTTC. It yields the protein CASSRTSGGYLYNEQFF. V gene TRBV7-2 combines with J gene TRBJ2-1; the match to TRBD2 covers 14 bases. V shed 5 bases, J shed 3 bases, and the junction held 6 bases outside the gene matches. Per the germline V gene, CDR1 is SGHTA and CDR2 is FQGNSA. The CDR3 totals 17 residues.

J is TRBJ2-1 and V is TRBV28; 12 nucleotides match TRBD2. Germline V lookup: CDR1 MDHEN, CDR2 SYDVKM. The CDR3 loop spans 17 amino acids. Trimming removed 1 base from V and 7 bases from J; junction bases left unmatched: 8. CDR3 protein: CASSLYPSGGALNEQFF. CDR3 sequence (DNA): TGTGCCAGCAGTTTATATCCTAGCGGGGGGGCCTTGAATGAGCAGTTCTTC.

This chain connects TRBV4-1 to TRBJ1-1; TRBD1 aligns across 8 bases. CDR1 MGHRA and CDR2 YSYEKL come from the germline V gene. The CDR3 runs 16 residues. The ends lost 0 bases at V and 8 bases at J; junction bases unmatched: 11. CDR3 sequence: CASSQDRAAGGGEAFF. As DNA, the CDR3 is TGCGCCAGCAGCCAAGATCGGGCGGCAGGGGGCGGCGAAGCTTTCTTT.

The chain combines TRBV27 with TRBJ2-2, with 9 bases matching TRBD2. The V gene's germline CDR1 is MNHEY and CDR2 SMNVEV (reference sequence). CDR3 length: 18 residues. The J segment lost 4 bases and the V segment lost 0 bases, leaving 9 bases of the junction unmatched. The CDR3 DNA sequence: TGTGCCAGCAGTTTATCAGGCCGCAGCGGGGGGCGCACCGGGGAGCTGTTTTTT. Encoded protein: CASSLSGRSGGRTGELFF.

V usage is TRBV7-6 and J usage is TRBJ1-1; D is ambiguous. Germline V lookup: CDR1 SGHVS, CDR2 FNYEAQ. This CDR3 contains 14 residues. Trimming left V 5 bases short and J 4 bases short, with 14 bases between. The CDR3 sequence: CASSHTGGPTEAFF. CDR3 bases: TGTGCCAGCAGCCACACGGGAGGGCCCACTGAAGCTTTCTTT. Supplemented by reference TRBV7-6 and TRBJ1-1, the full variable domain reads GAGVSQSPRYKVTKRGQDVALRCDPISGHVSLYWYRQALGQGPEFLTYFNYEAQQDKSGLPNDRFSAERPEGSISTLTIQRTEQRDSAMYRCASSHTGGPTEAFFGQGTRLTVV.

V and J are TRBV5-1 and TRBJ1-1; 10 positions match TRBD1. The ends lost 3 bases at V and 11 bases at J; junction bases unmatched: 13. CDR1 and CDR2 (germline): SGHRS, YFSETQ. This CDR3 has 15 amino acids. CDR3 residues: CASSWTTGQGREAFF. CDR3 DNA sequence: TGCGCCAGCAGCTGGACGACGGGACAGGGGAGAGAGGCTTTCTTT.

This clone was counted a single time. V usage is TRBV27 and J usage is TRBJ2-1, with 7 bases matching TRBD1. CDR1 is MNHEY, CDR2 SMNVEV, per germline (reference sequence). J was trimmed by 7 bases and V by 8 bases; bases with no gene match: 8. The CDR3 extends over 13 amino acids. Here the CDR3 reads CASCPQGWNEQFF. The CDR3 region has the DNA TGTGCCAGCTGCCCACAGGGGTGGAATGAGCAGTTCTTC.

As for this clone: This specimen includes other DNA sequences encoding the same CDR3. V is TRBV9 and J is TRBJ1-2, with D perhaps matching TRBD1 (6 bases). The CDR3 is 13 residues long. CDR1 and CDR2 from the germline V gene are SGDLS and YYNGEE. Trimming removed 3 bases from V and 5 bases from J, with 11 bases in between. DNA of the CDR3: TGTGCCAGCAGCGGGACAGACCCGTATGGCTACACCTTC. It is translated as CASSGTDPYGYTF.

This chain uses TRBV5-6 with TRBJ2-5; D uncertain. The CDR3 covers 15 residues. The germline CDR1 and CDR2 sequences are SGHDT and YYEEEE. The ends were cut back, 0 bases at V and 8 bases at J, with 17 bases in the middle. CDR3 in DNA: TGTGCCAGCAGCTTGGCCAGCAAGGCCCAAGTAACCCAGTACTTC. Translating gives CASSLASKAQVTQYF. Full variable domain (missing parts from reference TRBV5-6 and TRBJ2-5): DAGVTQSPTHLIKTRGQQVTLRCSPKSGHDTVSWYQQALGQGPQFIFQYYEEEERQRGNFPDRFSGHQFPNYSSELNVNALLLGDSALYLCASSLASKAQVTQYFGPGTRLLVL.

The chain's CDR3 is CASSSPQLNQPQHF. The CDR3, as DNA: TGTGCCAGCAGTTCGCCCCAACTTAATCAGCCCCAGCATTTT. V usage is TRBV6-6 and J usage is TRBJ1-5; no definite D call. The V gene's germline CDR1 is MNHNY and CDR2 SVGAGI (reference sequence). Trimming left V 4 bases short and J 4 bases short, with 11 bases between. The CDR3 loop spans 14 amino acids.

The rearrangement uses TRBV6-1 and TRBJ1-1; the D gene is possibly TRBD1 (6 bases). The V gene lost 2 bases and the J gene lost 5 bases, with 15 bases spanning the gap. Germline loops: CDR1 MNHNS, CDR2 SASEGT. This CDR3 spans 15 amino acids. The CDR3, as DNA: TGTGCCAGCAGTGAATGGCGGGGGCAATGGACTGAAGCTTTCTTT. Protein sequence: CASSEWRGQWTEAFF.

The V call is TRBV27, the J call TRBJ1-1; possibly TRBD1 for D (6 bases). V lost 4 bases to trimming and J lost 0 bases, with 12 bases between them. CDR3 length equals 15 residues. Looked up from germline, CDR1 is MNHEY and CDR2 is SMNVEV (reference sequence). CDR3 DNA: TGTGCCAGCAGTTCCTACGGACAGATGAACACTGAAGCTTTCTTT. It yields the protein CASSSYGQMNTEAFF.

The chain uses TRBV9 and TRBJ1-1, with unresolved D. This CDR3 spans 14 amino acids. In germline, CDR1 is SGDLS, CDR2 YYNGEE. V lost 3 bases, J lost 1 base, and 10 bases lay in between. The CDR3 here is CASSGIEKNTEAFF. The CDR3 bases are TGTGCCAGCAGCGGCATCGAAAAGAACACTGAAGCTTTCTTT.

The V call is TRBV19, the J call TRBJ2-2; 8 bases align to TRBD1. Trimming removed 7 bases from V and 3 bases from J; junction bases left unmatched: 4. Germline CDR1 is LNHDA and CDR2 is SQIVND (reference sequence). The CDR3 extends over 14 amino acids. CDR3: CASTLTGDTGELFF. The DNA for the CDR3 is TGTGCCAGTACCCTGACAGGGGACACCGGGGAGCTGTTTTTT.